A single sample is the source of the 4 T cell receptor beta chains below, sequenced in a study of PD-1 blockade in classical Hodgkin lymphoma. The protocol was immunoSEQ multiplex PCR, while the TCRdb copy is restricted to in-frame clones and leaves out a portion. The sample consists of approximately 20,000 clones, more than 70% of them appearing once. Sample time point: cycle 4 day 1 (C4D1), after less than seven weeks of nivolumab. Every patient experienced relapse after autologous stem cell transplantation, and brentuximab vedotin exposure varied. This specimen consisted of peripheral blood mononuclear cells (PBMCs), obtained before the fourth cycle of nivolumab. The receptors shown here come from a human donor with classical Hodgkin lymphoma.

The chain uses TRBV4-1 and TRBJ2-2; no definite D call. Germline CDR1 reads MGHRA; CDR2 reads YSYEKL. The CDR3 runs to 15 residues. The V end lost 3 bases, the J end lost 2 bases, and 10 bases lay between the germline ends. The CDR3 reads CASSQLRENTGELFF. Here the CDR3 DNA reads TGCGCCAGCAGCCAGCTGCGAGAAAACACCGGGGAGCTGTTTTTT.

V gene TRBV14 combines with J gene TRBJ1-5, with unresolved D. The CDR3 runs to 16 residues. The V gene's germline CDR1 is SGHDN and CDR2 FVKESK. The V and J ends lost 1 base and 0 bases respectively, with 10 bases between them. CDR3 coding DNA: TGTGCCAGCAGCCAAGTTATCCCAGATAGCAATCAGCCCCAGCATTTT. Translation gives CASSQVIPDSNQPQHF.

The CDR3 DNA reads as TGCGCCAGCAGTCCCACGACAGGACCCCTCTCCCAAGAGACCCAGTACTTC. Encoded protein: CASSPTTGPLSQETQYF. This rearrangement joins TRBV5-1 to TRBJ2-5, with D perhaps matching TRBD1 (6 bases). V was cut by 5 bases and J by 1 base, with 21 bases left in between. This CDR3 spans 17 amino acids. The germline CDR1 and CDR2 sequences are SGHRS and YFSETQ. The whole variable domain, remainder taken from reference TRBV5-1 and TRBJ2-5, is KAGVTQTPRYLIKTRGQQVTLSCSPISGHRSVSWYQQTPGQGLQFLFEYFSETQRNKGNFPGRFSGRQFSNSRSEMNVSTLELGDSALYLCASSPTTGPLSQETQYFGPGTRLLVL.

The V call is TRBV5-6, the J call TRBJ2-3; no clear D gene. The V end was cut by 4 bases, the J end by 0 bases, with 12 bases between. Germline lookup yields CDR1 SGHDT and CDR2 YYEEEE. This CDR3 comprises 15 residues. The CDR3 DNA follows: TGTGCCAGCAGCCCAGAGGTTCGGAGCACAGATACGCAGTATTTT. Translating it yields CASSPEVRSTDTQYF.